These 29 T cell receptor beta chains were all obtained from the same sample, sequenced in a study of neoadjuvant anti-PD-1 for oral cavity cancer. The data were produced by immunoSEQ multiplex PCR, yet TCRdb's version contains in-frame clones alone and is incomplete. The data hold fewer than 20,000 clones, with around 76% observed a single time. Here the sequenced sample was PBMCs, taken before nivolumab (anti-PD-1) treatment. The receptors come from a person aged 35 to 85 with oral cavity squamous cell carcinoma.

This clone was seen only a few times. V is TRBV7-9 and J is TRBJ1-2, with TRBD1 identical over 8 bases. The CDR3 is made up of 16 amino acids. Per germline, CDR1 SEHNR and CDR2 FQNEAQ (reference sequence). The V segment lost 5 bases and the J segment 6 bases; nucleotides outside the gene matches: 14. Written as DNA, the CDR3 is TGTGCCAGCAGCCAAGAAACCGGGACAGGCTTTGATGGCTACACCTTC. Protein sequence: CASSQETGTGFDGYTF. Looking up the rest from reference TRBV7-9 and TRBJ1-2 gives the full variable domain: DTGVSQNPRHKITKRGQNVTFRCDPISEHNRLYWYRQTLGQGPEFLTYFQNEAQLEKSRLLSDRFSAERPKGSFSTLEIQRTEQGDSAMYLCASSQETGTGFDGYTFGSGTRLTVV.

This sequence joins TRBV7-9 and TRBJ2-5; D remains unclear. The CDR3 sequence is 12 residues long. The ends were cut back, 2 bases at V and 4 bases at J, with 5 bases in the middle. Germline CDR1 reads SEHNR; CDR2 reads FQNEAQ (reference sequence). The DNA for the CDR3 is TGTGCCAGCAGCTTATTAGTAGAGACCCAGTACTTC. Residues: CASSLLVETQYF.

The count of this clone is one. The chain is built from TRBV5-6 and TRBJ1-2; possible D gene TRBD1, 5 bases. The CDR3 has 12 amino acids. The germline gives CDR1 SGHDT, CDR2 YYEEEE. Trimming took off 4 bases at V and 6 bases at J, with 10 bases between the two ends. The CDR3 coding sequence is TGTGCCAGCAGCGTCCAGGGAAATGGCTACACCTTC. It translates to CASSVQGNGYTF.

The V and J genes are TRBV10-3 and TRBJ2-1; 7 bases are a match to TRBD2. This CDR3 contains 15 residues. The V gene end was trimmed by 8 bases and the J gene end by 6 bases; junction bases not matched to a gene: 13. The germline V gene has CDR1 ENHRY and CDR2 SYGVKD. In nucleotides, the CDR3 is TGTGCCATCTGGAGGGAGGGCCTTCAAAGCAATGAGCAGTTCTTC. This gives the protein CAIWREGLQSNEQFF.

This chain links TRBV11-2 with TRBJ1-2; D is ambiguous. This CDR3 has 13 residues. Germline V gives CDR1 SGHAT, CDR2 FQNNGV. V lost 4 bases to trimming and J lost 3 bases, with 9 bases between them. CDR3 amino acids: CASSSESYYGYTF. The CDR3 nucleotides read TGTGCCAGCAGCTCCGAATCCTACTATGGCTACACCTTC.

The chain couples TRBV14 to TRBJ2-4; TRBD2 agrees at 11 bases. The V gene's germline CDR1 is SGHDN and CDR2 FVKESK. This CDR3 region has 17 residues. With 2 bases clipped from V and 0 bases from J, the junction kept 3 bases outside the gene matches. The CDR3 reads CASSQIGTSGAKNIQYF. CDR3 coding DNA: TGTGCCAGCAGCCAAATAGGGACTAGCGGAGCCAAAAACATTCAGTACTTC.

The V and J genes are TRBV6-5 and TRBJ1-1, with a tentative D call TRBD1 (5 bases). Trimming took 0 bases from V and 3 from J, leaving 11 bases between them. The length of the CDR3 is 15 residues. Germline CDR1 and CDR2: MNHEY and SVGAGI. As DNA, the CDR3 is TGTGCCAGCAGTTACTCTAGGCAGGGATACACTGAAGCTTTCTTT. This encodes CASSYSRQGYTEAFF.

This clone has just one count. J is TRBJ1-3 and V is TRBV9, with D unclear. The CDR3 runs to 14 residues. V was pared by 4 bases and J by 2 bases, with 10 bases between. Germline V gene sequence: CDR1 SGDLS, CDR2 YYNGEE. The CDR3: CASSSNGAGNTIYF. CDR3 bases: TGTGCCAGCAGCTCTAACGGGGCTGGAAACACCATATATTTT.

Regarding this clone: Mismatch with germline at one junction end may stem from a read error. The CDR3 reads CASSTEVFGEQYF. In DNA form, the CDR3 reads TGTGCTAGCAGCACTGAGGTGTTTGGCGAGCAGTACTTC. The chain joins TRBV7-7 to TRBJ2-7; D not resolved. Per the germline V gene, CDR1 is SSHAT and CDR2 is FNYEAQ (reference sequence). The CDR3 is 13 residues long. The variable domain in full, with the rest retrieved from reference TRBV7-7 and TRBJ2-7, is GAGVSQSPRYKVTKRGQDVTLRCDPISSHATLYWYQQALGQGPEFLTYFNYEAQPDKSGLPSDRFSAERPEGSISTLTIQRTEQRDSAMYRCASSTEVFGEQYFGPGTRLTVT.

V usage is TRBV20-1 and J usage is TRBJ2-7, with no clear D. CDR3 length: 11 amino acids. Germline V lookup: CDR1 DFQATT, CDR2 SNEGSKA (reference sequence). CDR3 sequence reads: CSPLNLYEQYF. For the CDR3, the DNA is TGCAGCCCGCTAAACTTGTACGAGCAGTACTTC.

This clone was found once. The chain couples TRBV6-1 to TRBJ1-4; 7 nucleotides agree with TRBD1. The V gene end was trimmed by 10 bases and the J gene end by 4 bases; junction bases not matched to a gene: 9. The CDR3 runs 14 residues. Germline lookup yields CDR1 MNHNS and CDR2 SASEGT. The CDR3 DNA reads TGTGCCACCAATCCCGGGACAGTTAATGAAAAACTGTTTTTT. Amino acids: CATNPGTVNEKLFF.

V gene TRBV10-3 combines with J gene TRBJ2-1; 14 bases agree with TRBD2. The CDR3 length is 18 residues. In germline, CDR1 is ENHRY, CDR2 SYGVKD. V dropped 6 bases and J dropped 0; count of bases not matched to a gene: 7. CDR3 in amino acids: CAIRGLAGESGSYNEQFF. The CDR3 bases are TGTGCCATCAGGGGACTAGCGGGAGAGTCCGGCTCCTACAATGAGCAGTTCTTC.

The V and J genes are TRBV10-3 and TRBJ1-4; D is uncertain. V lost 6 bases and J 3 bases, leaving 8 bases between the germline ends. Germline CDR1 reads ENHRY; CDR2 reads SYGVKD. The CDR3 has 13 residues. The CDR3 is CAIRGLPNEKLFF. The DNA of the CDR3 is TGTGCCATCAGAGGCCTACCTAATGAAAAACTGTTTTTT.

The table lists this clone with a count of one. The gene calls are TRBV30 and TRBJ2-7; D uncertain. V lost 0 bases, J lost 3 bases, and 6 bases lay in between. The germline CDR1 and CDR2 sequences are GTSNPN and SVGIG (reference sequence). The CDR3 is made up of 12 amino acids. The DNA for the CDR3 is TGTGCCTGGAGTGTATCGGTCTACGAGCAGTACTTC. Translated: CAWSVSVYEQYF.

The chain couples TRBV5-6 to TRBJ1-3; D is ambiguous. There are 16 residues in the CDR3. From germline, CDR1 is SGHDT and CDR2 YYEEEE. The V and J ends lost 4 bases and 0 bases respectively, with 14 bases between them. CDR3 loop: CASSLGNSFSGNTIYF. The CDR3 coding sequence is TGTGCCAGCAGCCTTGGGAATTCGTTCTCTGGAAACACCATATATTTT.

The rearrangement joins TRBV5-1 to TRBJ1-1, with 8 bases that match TRBD1. The V and J ends lost 2 bases and 6 bases, in that order; junction bases with no gene match: 9. Germline values: CDR1 SGHRS, CDR2 YFSETQ. This CDR3 contains 15 residues. CDR3 amino acids: CASSLDRGARAEAFF. The CDR3, as DNA: TGCGCCAGCAGCTTAGACAGGGGCGCACGGGCTGAAGCTTTCTTT.

The V gene is TRBV19, the J gene TRBJ2-5, with no clear D. V was cut by 5 bases and J by 2 bases, with 12 bases left in between. This CDR3 has 14 amino acids. Germline V gene data show CDR1 as LNHDA and CDR2 as SQIVND (reference sequence). CDR3 loop: CASSRSILQETQYF. CDR3 nucleotide sequence: TGTGCCAGTAGTCGGTCCATCCTACAAGAGACCCAGTACTTC. Drawing the rest from reference TRBV19 and TRBJ2-5, the complete variable domain is DGGITQSPKYLFRKEGQNVTLSCEQNLNHDAMYWYRQDPGQGLRLIYYSQIVNDFQKGDIAEGYSVSREKKESFPLTVTSAQKNPTAFYLCASSRSILQETQYFGPGTRLLVL.

This clone was found once. The chain couples TRBV5-8 to TRBJ1-5, with D possibly TRBD1 on 6 matching bases. The germline CDR1 and CDR2 sequences are SGHTS and YDEGEE. Trimming stripped 4 bases from V and 0 bases from J, with 11 bases between. The CDR3 is 15 residues long. For the CDR3, the DNA is TGTGCCAGCAGCCGGAGGGGGGATAGCAATCAGCCCCAGCATTTT. Protein: CASSRRGDSNQPQHF.

This rearrangement joins TRBV15 to TRBJ2-7, with TRBD2 identical over 7 bases. After removal of 3 bases from V and 5 bases from J, the junction contained 7 bases not matched to a gene. The germline V gene encodes CDR1 LNHNV and CDR2 YYDKDF (reference sequence). This CDR3 spans 14 amino acids. Here the CDR3 DNA reads TGTGCCACCAGCAGCCCCGGGGGGACGGACGAGCAGTACTTC. The encoded protein is CATSSPGGTDEQYF.

The chain is built from TRBV4-1 and TRBJ2-5; 12 bases agree with TRBD2. J gave up 5 bases and V 1 base, and 14 bases lay outside the gene matches. Germline CDR1 reads MGHRA; CDR2 reads YSYEKL. The CDR3 has 19 amino acids. Here the CDR3 reads CASSQVDRVSSGRAETQYF. The CDR3 DNA sequence: TGCGCCAGCAGCCAAGTGGACAGGGTGTCTAGCGGGAGGGCGGAGACCCAGTACTTC.

The CDR3 loop reads CASSEQAARGNTIYF. The DNA for the CDR3 is TGTGCCAGCAGCGAACAGGCGGCGCGGGGAAACACCATATATTTT. V is TRBV9 and J is TRBJ1-3, with TRBD1 as a possible D gene (5 bases). Trimming cost V 3 bases and J 4 bases, with 14 bases left between them. The CDR3 sequence is 15 residues long. CDR1 SGDLS and CDR2 YYNGEE come from the germline V gene.

This clone was picked up a small number of times. The CDR3 here is CASSLRASGYNNEQFF. CDR3 DNA sequence: TGTGCCAGCAGCTTAAGGGCTAGCGGGTATAACAATGAGCAGTTCTTC. J is TRBJ2-1 and V is TRBV7-2; TRBD2 aligns across 8 bases. With 2 bases clipped from V and 5 bases from J, the junction kept 8 bases outside the gene matches. The CDR3 consists of 16 residues. Germline values: CDR1 SGHTA, CDR2 FQGNSA.

The chain combines TRBV19 with TRBJ2-4; tentatively, D is TRBD2 (5 bases). The germline CDR1 and CDR2 sequences are LNHDA and SQIVND (reference sequence). The length of the CDR3 is 15 residues. V was shortened by 5 bases and J by 8 bases, with 19 bases between the two germline ends. The CDR3 loop reads CASSSQGNPRDIQYF. The CDR3 DNA sequence: TGTGCCAGTAGTTCCCAAGGGAACCCGAGGGACATTCAGTACTTC.

This rearrangement joins TRBV27 to TRBJ1-5, with D tentatively TRBD1 (6 bases). The CDR3 loop spans 15 amino acids. From germline, CDR1 is MNHEY and CDR2 SMNVEV (reference sequence). The ends were cut back, 5 bases at V and 0 bases at J, with 11 bases in the middle. CDR3 amino acids: CASSPQGLSNQPQHF. In nucleotides, the CDR3 is TGTGCCAGCAGTCCCCAGGGGCTTAGCAATCAGCCCCAGCATTTT.

This clone turned up a few times. V is TRBV7-9 and J is TRBJ2-1; TRBD2 agrees at 9 bases. Germline V lookup: CDR1 SEHNR, CDR2 FQNEAQ (reference sequence). CDR3 length: 14 residues. Losses at the gene ends were 5 bases for V and 7 bases for J; bases not matched to a gene: 6. CDR3 nucleotides: TGTGCCAGCAGCCCAGGGACTAGCTGGAATGAGCAGTTCTTC. As protein: CASSPGTSWNEQFF.

The chain combines TRBV9 with TRBJ2-5; TRBD2 aligns across 9 bases. CDR1 and CDR2 from the germline V gene are SGDLS and YYNGEE. J was trimmed by 5 bases and V by 3 bases; bases with no gene match: 11. The CDR3 totals 16 residues. The CDR3 here is CASSGAGTSLSETQYF. CDR3 coding DNA: TGTGCCAGCAGCGGGGCCGGGACTAGCTTGTCGGAGACCCAGTACTTC.

The chain couples TRBV30 to TRBJ1-5, with D possibly matching TRBD1 (5 bases). Germline loops: CDR1 GTSNPN, CDR2 SVGIG (reference sequence). V gave up 2 bases and J gave up 1 base, with 12 bases separating them. The CDR3 totals 15 residues. The CDR3 DNA reads TGTGCCTGGAGTAGAGGGGACCTAAGCAATCAGCCCCAGCATTTT. Translating it yields CAWSRGDLSNQPQHF.

The rearrangement uses TRBV30 and TRBJ1-4; no clear D gene. Trimming stripped 3 bases from V and 8 bases from J, with 7 bases between. The CDR3 totals 11 residues. CDR1 and CDR2 from the germline V gene are GTSNPN and SVGIG (reference sequence). The CDR3 reads CAWSVVEKLFF. The CDR3 nucleotides read TGTGCCTGGAGCGTGGTCGAAAAACTGTTTTTT.

This chain connects TRBV6-5 to TRBJ2-5; tentatively, D is TRBD1 or TRBD2 (6 bases each). The germline V and J ends were trimmed by 4 bases and 4 bases, with 19 bases remaining between them. The germline V gene encodes CDR1 MNHEY and CDR2 SVGAGI. CDR3 length equals 16 residues. In DNA, the CDR3 is TGTGCCAGCAGTTCAACATTCCGGGGGCCAGGAGAGACCCAGTACTTC. This encodes CASSSTFRGPGETQYF.